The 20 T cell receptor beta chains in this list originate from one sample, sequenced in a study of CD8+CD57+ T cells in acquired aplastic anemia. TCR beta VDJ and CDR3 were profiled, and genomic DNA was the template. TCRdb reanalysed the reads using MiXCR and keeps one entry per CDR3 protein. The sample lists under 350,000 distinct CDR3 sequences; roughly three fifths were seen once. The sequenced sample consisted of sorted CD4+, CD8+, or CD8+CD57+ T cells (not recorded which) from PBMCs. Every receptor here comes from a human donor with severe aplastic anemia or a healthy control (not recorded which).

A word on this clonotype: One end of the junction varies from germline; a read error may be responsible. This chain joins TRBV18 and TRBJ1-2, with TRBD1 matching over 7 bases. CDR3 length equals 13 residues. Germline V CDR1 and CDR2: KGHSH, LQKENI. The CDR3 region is CASSPLSGTDADF. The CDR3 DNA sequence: TGTGCCAGCTCACCACTCTCCGGGACAGATGCGGATTTC.

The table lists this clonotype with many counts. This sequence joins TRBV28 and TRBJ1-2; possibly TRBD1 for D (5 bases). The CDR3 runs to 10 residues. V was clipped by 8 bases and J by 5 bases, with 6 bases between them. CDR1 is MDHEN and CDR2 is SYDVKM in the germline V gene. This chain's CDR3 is CASSGYGYTF. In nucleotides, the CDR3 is TGTGCCAGCTCAGGGTATGGCTACACCTTC.

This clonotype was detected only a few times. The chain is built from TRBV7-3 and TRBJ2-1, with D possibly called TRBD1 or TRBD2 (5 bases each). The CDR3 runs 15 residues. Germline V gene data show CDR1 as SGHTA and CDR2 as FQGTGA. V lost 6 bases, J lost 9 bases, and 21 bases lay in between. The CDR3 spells CASSRTSSLGTEQFF. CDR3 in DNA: TGTGCCAGCAGTCGGACTTCCAGCCTGGGGACTGAGCAGTTCTTC.

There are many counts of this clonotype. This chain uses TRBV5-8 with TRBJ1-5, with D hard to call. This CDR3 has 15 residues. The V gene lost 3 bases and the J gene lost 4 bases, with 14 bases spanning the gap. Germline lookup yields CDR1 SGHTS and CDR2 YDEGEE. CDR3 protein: CASSWNSMANQPQHF. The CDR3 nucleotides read TGTGCCAGCAGCTGGAACAGTATGGCAAATCAGCCCCAGCATTTT.

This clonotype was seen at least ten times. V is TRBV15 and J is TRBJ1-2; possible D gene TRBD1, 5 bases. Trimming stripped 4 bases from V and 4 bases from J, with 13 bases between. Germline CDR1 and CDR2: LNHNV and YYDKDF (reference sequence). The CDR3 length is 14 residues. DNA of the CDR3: TGTGCCACCAGCATGGCCTCAACAGGCTATGGCTACACCTTC. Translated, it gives CATSMASTGYGYTF.

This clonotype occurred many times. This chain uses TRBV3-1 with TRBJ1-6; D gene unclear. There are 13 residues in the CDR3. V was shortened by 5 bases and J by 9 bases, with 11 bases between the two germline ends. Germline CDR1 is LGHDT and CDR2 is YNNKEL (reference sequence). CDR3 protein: CASSSTQISPLHF. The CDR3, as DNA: TGTGCCAGCAGCTCAACACAGATTTCACCCCTCCACTTT.

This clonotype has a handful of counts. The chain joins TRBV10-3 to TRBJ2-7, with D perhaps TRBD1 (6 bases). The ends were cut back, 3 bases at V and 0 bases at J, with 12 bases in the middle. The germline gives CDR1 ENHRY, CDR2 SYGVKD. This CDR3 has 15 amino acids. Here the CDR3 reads CAISDSGQPSYEQYF. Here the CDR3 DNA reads TGTGCCATCAGTGATTCGGGACAACCCTCCTACGAGCAGTACTTC.

CDR3 region: CSAEIAGANYEQYF. CDR3 coding DNA: TGCAGTGCCGAAATAGCGGGAGCTAACTACGAGCAGTACTTC. The V gene is TRBV20-1, the J gene TRBJ2-7; the match to TRBD2 covers 9 bases. Germline trimming cut 6 bases from V and 3 bases from J; bases unmatched to any gene: 9. Germline loops: CDR1 DFQATT, CDR2 SNEGSKA (reference sequence). This CDR3 is 14 amino acids long.

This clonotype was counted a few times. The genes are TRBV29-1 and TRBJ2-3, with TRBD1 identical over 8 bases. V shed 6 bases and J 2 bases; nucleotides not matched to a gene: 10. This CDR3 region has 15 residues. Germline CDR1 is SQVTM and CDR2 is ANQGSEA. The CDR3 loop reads CSVTKDRVNTDTQYF. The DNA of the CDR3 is TGCAGCGTAACGAAGGACAGGGTAAACACAGATACGCAGTATTTT.

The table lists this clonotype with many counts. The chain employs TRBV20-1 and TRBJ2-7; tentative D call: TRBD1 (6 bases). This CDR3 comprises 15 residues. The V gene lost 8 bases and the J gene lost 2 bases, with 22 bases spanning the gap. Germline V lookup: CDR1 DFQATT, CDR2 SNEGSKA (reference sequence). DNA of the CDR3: TGCAGTAAAAGGGGGAGTGGGGGAAGACCCTACGAGCAGTACTTC. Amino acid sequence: CSKRGSGGRPYEQYF.

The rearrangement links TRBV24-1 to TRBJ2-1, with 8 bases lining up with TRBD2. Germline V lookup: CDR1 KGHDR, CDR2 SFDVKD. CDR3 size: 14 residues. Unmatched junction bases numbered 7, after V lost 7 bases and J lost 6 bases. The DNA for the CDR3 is TGTGCCACCAGCAAAAGCGGGAGTCGCAATGAGCAGTTCTTC. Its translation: CATSKSGSRNEQFF.

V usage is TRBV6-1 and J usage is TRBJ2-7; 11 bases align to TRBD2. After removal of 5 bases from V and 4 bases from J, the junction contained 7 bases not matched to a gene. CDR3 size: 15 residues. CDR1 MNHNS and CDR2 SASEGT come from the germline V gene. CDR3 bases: TGTGCCAGCAGTTACTCTAGCGGGGGGACGTACGAGCAGTACTTC. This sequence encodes CASSYSSGGTYEQYF.

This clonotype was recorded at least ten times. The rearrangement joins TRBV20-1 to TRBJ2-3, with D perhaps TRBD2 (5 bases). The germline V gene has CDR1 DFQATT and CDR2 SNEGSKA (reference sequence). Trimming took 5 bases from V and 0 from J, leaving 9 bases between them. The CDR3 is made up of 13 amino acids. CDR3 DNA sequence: TGCAGTGCTCGAGGACTGAGCACAGATACGCAGTATTTT. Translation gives CSARGLSTDTQYF.

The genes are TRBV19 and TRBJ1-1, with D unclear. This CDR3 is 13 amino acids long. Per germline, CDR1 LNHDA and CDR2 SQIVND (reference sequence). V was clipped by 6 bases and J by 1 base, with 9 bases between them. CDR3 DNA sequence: TGTGCCAGTAGGGCAGGAGAGAACACTGAAGCTTTCTTT. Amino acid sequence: CASRAGENTEAFF.

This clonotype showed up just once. The DNA of the CDR3 is TGTGCCAGTAGTATACAGGGGGCCAGTGAGCAGTTCTTC. Its translation is CASSIQGASEQFF. This chain uses TRBV19 with TRBJ2-1; 8 positions match TRBD1. This CDR3 spans 13 amino acids. V shed 2 bases, J shed 9 bases, and the junction held 3 bases outside the gene matches. Germline V gene data show CDR1 as LNHDA and CDR2 as SQIVND (reference sequence).

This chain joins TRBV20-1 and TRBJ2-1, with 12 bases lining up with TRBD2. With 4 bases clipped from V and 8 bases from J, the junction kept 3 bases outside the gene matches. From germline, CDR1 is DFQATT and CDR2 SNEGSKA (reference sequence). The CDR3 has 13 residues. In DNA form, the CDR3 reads TGCAGTGCTACTAGCGGGGGGGCCGATGAGCAGTTCTTC. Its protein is CSATSGGADEQFF.

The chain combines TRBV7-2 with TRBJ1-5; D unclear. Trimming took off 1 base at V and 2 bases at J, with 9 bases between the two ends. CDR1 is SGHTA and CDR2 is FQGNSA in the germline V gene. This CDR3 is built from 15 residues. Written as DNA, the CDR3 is TGTGCCAGCAGCTTAGTGGGATCAGGCAATCAGCCCCAGCATTTT. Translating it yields CASSLVGSGNQPQHF.

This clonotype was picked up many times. The CDR3 region is CSARDGQGSGTEAFF. The CDR3 region has the DNA TGCAGTGCTAGAGATGGACAGGGTTCGGGGACTGAAGCTTTCTTT. The chain carries TRBV20-1 and TRBJ1-1; 8 bases fit TRBD1. The CDR3 spans 15 residues. Per the germline V gene, CDR1 is DFQATT and CDR2 is SNEGSKA (reference sequence). V lost 0 bases, J lost 5 bases, and 8 bases stayed unmatched.

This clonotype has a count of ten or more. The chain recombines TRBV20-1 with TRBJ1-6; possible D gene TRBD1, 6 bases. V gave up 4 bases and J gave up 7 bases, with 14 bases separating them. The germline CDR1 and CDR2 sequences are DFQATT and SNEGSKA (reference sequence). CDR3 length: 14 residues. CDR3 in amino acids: CSANRDTSNSPLHF. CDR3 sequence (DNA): TGCAGTGCTAATAGGGACACCTCCAATTCACCCCTCCACTTT.

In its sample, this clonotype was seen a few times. The CDR3 bases are TGTGCCAGCAGTGAATTTCTTGCTAGCGGGACCTCCTACGAGCAGTACTTC. Its translation: CASSEFLASGTSYEQYF. The chain has TRBV2 and TRBJ2-7, with 9 bases fitting TRBD2. The CDR3 contains 17 residues. J gave up 0 bases and V 2 bases, and 8 bases lay outside the gene matches. The germline gives CDR1 SNHLY, CDR2 FYNNEI.